One and the same sample provided the 29 T cell receptor beta chains below, sequenced in a study of shared clonotypes between healthy human individuals. Sequencing used immunoSEQ multiplex PCR; TCRdb keeps in-frame clones, though not all of them. The sample includes over 1.5 million clones, 95% to 99% of them seen just once. Source material: naive CD4+ T cells sorted from blood. Regarding subset: CD45RA+ positively selected. The receptors were gathered from a man between 25 and 39 years old in good health.

The rearrangement uses TRBV27 and TRBJ2-7; 9 positions agree with TRBD2. The V and J ends lost 8 bases and 2 bases, in that order; junction bases with no gene match: 13. Germline V gene lookup returns CDR1 MNHEY and CDR2 SMNVEV (reference sequence). This CDR3 spans 16 amino acids. Here the CDR3 DNA reads TGTGCCAGCTCAAGATCTGGACTAGCGCCTGCCTACGAGCAGTACTTC. Its translation is CASSRSGLAPAYEQYF.

The chain employs TRBV19 and TRBJ1-2; 7 positions match TRBD1. Germline V CDR1 and CDR2: LNHDA, SQIVND (reference sequence). J was trimmed by 8 bases and V by 5 bases; bases with no gene match: 11. CDR3 length equals 14 residues. CDR3 sequence: CASSPRDSPRGYTF. CDR3 DNA: TGTGCCAGTAGTCCTCGGGACAGTCCTAGGGGCTACACCTTC.

On this clone: Other DNA sequences in this sample translate to the same CDR3. The rearrangement uses TRBV7-9 and TRBJ2-3; D is unclear. V lost 5 bases to trimming and J lost 4 bases, with 4 bases between them. The CDR3 is made up of 11 amino acids. The germline V gene has CDR1 SEHNR and CDR2 FQNEAQ (reference sequence). The CDR3 is CASSLADTQYF. The CDR3 bases are TGTGCCAGCAGCCTCGCAGATACGCAGTATTTT.

V and J are TRBV14 and TRBJ2-2; perhaps TRBD1 as D (6 bases). This CDR3 region has 15 residues. V lost 2 bases, J lost 7 bases, and 14 bases lay in between. Germline CDR1 SGHDN, CDR2 FVKESK. This CDR3 is CASSQLRDTDGELFF. The CDR3, as DNA: TGTGCCAGCAGCCAACTCCGGGACACCGACGGGGAGCTGTTTTTT. The whole variable domain, filled in from reference TRBV14 and TRBJ2-2, reads EAGVTQFPSHSVIEKGQTVTLRCDPISGHDNLYWYRRVMGKEIKFLLHFVKESKQDESGMPNNRFLAERTGGTYSTLKVQPAELEDSGVYFCASSQLRDTDGELFFGEGSRLTVL.

This clone was seen a single time. The chain has TRBV5-1 and TRBJ2-2; 8 bases are a match to TRBD1. The germline CDR1 and CDR2 sequences are SGHRS and YFSETQ. The CDR3 spans 15 residues. Unmatched junction bases numbered 10, after V lost 10 bases and J lost 2 bases. Here the CDR3 reads CAGKLGTGNTGELFF. CDR3 sequence (DNA): TGCGCCGGCAAACTAGGGACAGGAAACACCGGGGAGCTGTTTTTT.

The V call is TRBV5-5, the J call TRBJ2-5, with 10 bases that match TRBD2. After removal of 0 bases from V and 1 base from J, the junction contained 9 bases not matched to a gene. The CDR3 extends over 18 amino acids. Per germline, CDR1 SGHKS and CDR2 YYEKEE (reference sequence). The DNA of the CDR3 is TGTGCCAGCAGCTTGGGAAGGCTAGCGGGAGTCCCCCAAGAGACCCAGTACTTC. It encodes CASSLGRLAGVPQETQYF.

This clone showed up just once. This chain connects TRBV7-2 to TRBJ2-5, with D possibly matching TRBD1 (5 bases). CDR1 is SGHTA, CDR2 FQGNSA, per germline. Trimming pared 5 bases from V and 4 bases from J, leaving 17 bases between. The CDR3 is 15 amino acids. The CDR3 region has the DNA TGTGCCAGCAGCCCTAGGAAGGGGTTCTCAGAGACCCAGTACTTC. It codes for CASSPRKGFSETQYF.

This clone occurred once. The chain employs TRBV19 and TRBJ2-7, with 7 nucleotides matching TRBD1. This CDR3 contains 19 residues. The V gene's germline CDR1 is LNHDA and CDR2 SQIVND (reference sequence). V was pared by 4 bases and J by 0 bases, with 18 bases of the junction left unmatched. The CDR3 region has the DNA TGTGCCAGTAGTAGGGGCACAGGGGTACCCTCCGCTAACTCCTACGAGCAGTACTTC. Amino acids: CASSRGTGVPSANSYEQYF.

V usage is TRBV27 and J usage is TRBJ1-5; D is uncertain. The germline CDR1 and CDR2 sequences are MNHEY and SMNVEV (reference sequence). Trimming cost V 6 bases and J 0 bases, with 12 bases left between them. CDR3 size: 15 residues. The CDR3 is CASSRQPGSNQPQHF. DNA of the CDR3: TGTGCCAGCAGCAGACAACCCGGTAGCAATCAGCCCCAGCATTTT.

This chain joins TRBV25-1 and TRBJ1-1; D remains unclear. V gave up 2 bases and J gave up 1 base, with 8 bases separating them. This CDR3 contains 14 residues. Germline lookup yields CDR1 MGHDK and CDR2 SYGVNS. The CDR3 region has the DNA TGTGCCAGCAGTGAACCCGGACGGAACACTGAAGCTTTCTTT. This encodes CASSEPGRNTEAFF.

The chain joins TRBV11-2 to TRBJ1-1, with unresolved D. V lost 3 bases to trimming and J lost 3 bases, with 5 bases between them. This CDR3 has 12 amino acids. Germline V gene data show CDR1 as SGHAT and CDR2 as FQNNGV. CDR3 amino acids: CASSFSDTEAFF. DNA for the CDR3: TGTGCCAGCAGCTTTTCCGACACTGAAGCTTTCTTT. Full variable domain (outside the CDR3, taken from reference TRBV11-2 and TRBJ1-1): EAGVAQSPRYKIIEKRQSVAFWCNPISGHATLYWYQQILGQGPKLLIQFQNNGVVDDSQLPKDRFSAERLKGVDSTLKIQPAKLEDSAVYLCASSFSDTEAFFGQGTRLTVV.

The chain is built from TRBV5-1 and TRBJ2-2; a possible D gene is TRBD1 (6 bases). Trimming removed 3 bases at V and 3 bases at J, with 12 bases between. CDR3 length: 15 residues. Per the germline V gene, CDR1 is SGHRS and CDR2 is YFSETQ. The DNA of the CDR3 is TGCGCCAGCAGCTCTAGCAGGGGTGACACCGGGGAGCTGTTTTTT. This encodes CASSSSRGDTGELFF.

The genes are TRBV27 and TRBJ1-5; 8 bases are a match to TRBD1. V shed 4 bases, J shed 5 bases, and the junction held 7 bases outside the gene matches. In germline, CDR1 is MNHEY, CDR2 SMNVEV (reference sequence). This CDR3 region has 15 residues. CDR3 DNA sequence: TGTGCCAGCAGTTCTGGACAGGGCTGGGATCAGCCCCAGCATTTT. It specifies CASSSGQGWDQPQHF.

V gene TRBV29-1 combines with J gene TRBJ2-1; 8 positions agree with TRBD2. The CDR3 extends over 14 amino acids. Unmatched junction bases numbered 13, after V lost 6 bases and J lost 9 bases. CDR1 and CDR2 (germline): SQVTM, ANQGSEA. CDR3 sequence reads: CSVASSSGGIEQFF. The CDR3 DNA sequence: TGCAGCGTGGCCTCTAGCTCGGGAGGGATTGAGCAGTTCTTC.

The CDR3 bases are TGTGCTAGTGGTCCCACAGGGATACAAGAGACCCAGTACTTC. Protein: CASGPTGIQETQYF. The J gene is TRBJ2-5, the V gene TRBV12-5; tentative D call: TRBD1 (6 bases). The V gene's germline CDR1 is LGHNT and CDR2 FRNRAP. This CDR3 contains 14 residues. V lost 5 bases and J 2 bases, leaving 12 bases between the germline ends.

This clone occurred once. The rearrangement uses TRBV6-4 and TRBJ1-5; tentatively, D is TRBD1 (5 bases). Trimming took off 4 bases at V and 5 bases at J, with 12 bases between the two ends. The CDR3 is made up of 14 amino acids. Germline V gene lookup returns CDR1 MRHNA and CDR2 SNTAGT. The CDR3 loop reads CASSVNGGDQPQHF. The CDR3 DNA reads TGTGCCAGCAGTGTTAACGGGGGAGATCAGCCCCAGCATTTT.

In DNA, the CDR3 is TGTGCCAGCAGCTTTGCTGGGATCTCTGAAGCTTTCTTT. It encodes CASSFAGISEAFF. The chain recombines TRBV7-2 with TRBJ1-1; no clear D gene. Germline V lookup: CDR1 SGHTA, CDR2 FQGNSA. The CDR3 is made up of 13 amino acids. Deletions cut 3 bases from V and 6 bases from J, with 11 bases between.

V usage is TRBV11-2 and J usage is TRBJ1-5; 7 bases align to TRBD1. The trim removed 4 bases at V and 2 bases at J, leaving 8 bases unmatched. This CDR3 is 16 amino acids long. CDR1 and CDR2 (germline): SGHAT, FQNNGV. The CDR3 DNA sequence: TGTGCCAGCAGCTCCCGGACAGGATTGGGCAATCAGCCCCAGCATTTT. It is translated as CASSSRTGLGNQPQHF.

The V and J genes are TRBV5-6 and TRBJ2-3; TRBD2 aligns across 7 bases. Unmatched junction bases numbered 10, after V lost 2 bases and J lost 4 bases. Germline CDR1 SGHDT, CDR2 YYEEEE. This CDR3 is 16 amino acids long. CDR3 protein: CASSFLAGVSADTQYF. The CDR3 DNA sequence: TGTGCCAGCAGCTTTCTTGCGGGAGTAAGTGCAGATACGCAGTATTTT.

The gene calls are TRBV7-2 and TRBJ2-7; TRBD2 aligns across 11 bases. The CDR3 consists of 16 residues. The V gene end was trimmed by 3 bases and the J gene end by 7 bases; junction bases not matched to a gene: 11. From germline, CDR1 is SGHTA and CDR2 FQGNSA. The CDR3 nucleotides are TGTGCCAGCAGCTTGCCTAGCGGGAGGCCGGCGGGGGAGCAGTACTTC. Encoded protein: CASSLPSGRPAGEQYF.

This chain joins TRBV10-2 and TRBJ2-5; D is uncertain. Germline loops: CDR1 WSHSY, CDR2 SAAADI. V lost 3 bases and J lost 0, with 11 bases in between. This CDR3 is built from 15 residues. CDR3 nucleotides: TGCGCCAGCAGTGACCGCCCCCCGGACCAAGAGACCCAGTACTTC. This codes for CASSDRPPDQETQYF.

This rearrangement joins TRBV28 to TRBJ2-3; D is ambiguous. Germline V lookup: CDR1 MDHEN, CDR2 SYDVKM. V was clipped by 7 bases and J by 1 base, with 12 bases between them. The CDR3 length is 14 residues. CDR3 in DNA: TGTGCCAGCAATAGGGATGTAGGCACAGATACGCAGTATTTT. Residues: CASNRDVGTDTQYF. The full variable domain, in which reference TRBV28 and TRBJ2-3 provide the parts outside the CDR3, is DVKVTQSSRYLVKRTGEKVFLECVQDMDHENMFWYRQDPGLGLRLIYFSYDVKMKEKGDIPEGYSVSREKKERFSLILESASTNQTSMYLCASNRDVGTDTQYFGPGTRLTVL.

This chain uses TRBV28 with TRBJ2-7; 8 bases fit TRBD1. Unmatched junction bases numbered 8, after V lost 5 bases and J lost 2 bases. The CDR3 is 15 residues long. CDR1 and CDR2 from the germline V gene are MDHEN and SYDVKM. The CDR3 DNA follows: TGTGCCAGCAGTGAGTGGACAGGGAAAACCTACGAGCAGTACTTC. Its protein product is CASSEWTGKTYEQYF.

This clone was counted a single time. J is TRBJ2-1 and V is TRBV2, with TRBD1 matching 7 bases. The germline V gene encodes CDR1 SNHLY and CDR2 FYNNEI. V was pared by 6 bases and J by 2 bases, with 7 bases of the junction left unmatched. CDR3 length: 15 amino acids. The CDR3 protein is CASSVTGSPYNEQFF. CDR3 bases: TGTGCCAGCAGCGTGACAGGGTCCCCCTACAATGAGCAGTTCTTC.

The chain couples TRBV10-1 to TRBJ2-3; D assignment may be TRBD1 or TRBD2 (5 bases each). The CDR3 consists of 13 residues. Deletions cut 3 bases from V and 9 bases from J, with 13 bases between. CDR1 and CDR2 (germline): WNHNN, SYGVQD (reference sequence). The CDR3 reads CASSDPGRRTQYF. The CDR3 coding sequence is TGCGCCAGCAGTGATCCGGGGCGGCGAACGCAGTATTTT.

V is TRBV7-9 and J is TRBJ2-7, with 13 bases lining up with TRBD2. V was pared by 0 bases and J by 6 bases, with 5 bases of the junction left unmatched. CDR1 is SEHNR, CDR2 FQNEAQ, per germline (reference sequence). The CDR3 has 16 amino acids. The CDR3 loop reads CASSLAAGLAGIEQYF. The CDR3 DNA follows: TGTGCCAGCAGCTTAGCCGCGGGACTAGCGGGAATCGAGCAGTACTTC. Filled out from reference TRBV7-9 and TRBJ2-7, the complete variable domain reads DTGVSQNPRHKITKRGQNVTFRCDPISEHNRLYWYRQTLGQGPEFLTYFQNEAQLEKSRLLSDRFSAERPKGSFSTLEIQRTEQGDSAMYLCASSLAAGLAGIEQYFGPGTRLTVT.

To note about this clone: Other DNA sequences in this sample translate to the same CDR3. V gene TRBV19 combines with J gene TRBJ1-5, with D unclear. V lost 3 bases and J 0 bases, leaving 6 bases between the germline ends. Germline V gene lookup returns CDR1 LNHDA and CDR2 SQIVND (reference sequence). The CDR3 covers 14 residues. The CDR3 is CASSMAGSNQPQHF. The CDR3 nucleotides read TGTGCCAGTAGTATGGCGGGTAGCAATCAGCCCCAGCATTTT.

CDR3 nucleotide sequence: TGCGCCAGCAGCGCCGTACAGGGCTTTATTGCTGGGGCCAACGTCCTGACTTTC. It specifies CASSAVQGFIAGANVLTF. This chain joins TRBV5-1 and TRBJ2-6; TRBD1 might be the D (6 bases). Trimming cost V 4 bases and J 2 bases, with 19 bases left between them. This CDR3 is 18 amino acids long. The germline CDR1 and CDR2 sequences are SGHRS and YFSETQ.

The chain links TRBV18 to TRBJ1-2; 7 bases agree with TRBD1. Germline V gene data show CDR1 as KGHSH and CDR2 as LQKENI. V dropped 3 bases and J dropped 0; count of bases not matched to a gene: 7. This CDR3 contains 16 residues. CDR3 protein: CASSPQQGFSNYGYTF. DNA of the CDR3: TGTGCCAGCTCACCGCAACAGGGGTTCTCTAACTATGGCTACACCTTC.